The 20 T cell receptor beta chains listed next were all sequenced from one sample in a study of blood T cell repertoires in COVID-19. Some clones are missing from TCRdb's copy, which holds only in-frame ones; the method was immunoSEQ multiplex PCR. The sample lists about 90,000 clones, more than 75% occurring once. The sequenced sample consisted of peripheral blood. The receptors shown here come from a human donor in a cohort sampled during active COVID-19.

This chain uses TRBV3-1 (or the pseudogene TRBV3-2) with TRBJ1-2, with 7 bases identical to TRBD1. Germline trimming cut 3 bases from V and 5 bases from J; bases unmatched to any gene: 12. The CDR3 runs 16 residues. Per the germline V gene, CDR1 is LGHDT and CDR2 is YNNKEL (reference sequence). For the CDR3, the DNA is TGTGCCAGCAGCCACGATGACAGGGCAAATAAGTATGGCTACACCTTC. Protein: CASSHDDRANKYGYTF.

This chain connects TRBV6-5 to TRBJ1-2; 10 positions agree with TRBD1. Trimming cost V 6 bases and J 8 bases; bases outside gene matches: 9. The CDR3 has 14 amino acids. The germline V gene has CDR1 MNHEY and CDR2 SVGAGI. CDR3 region: CASSLGTGEYGYTF. In nucleotides, the CDR3 is TGTGCCAGCAGCCTAGGGACAGGGGAGTACGGCTACACCTTC.

The count of this clone is one. The chain employs TRBV7-3 and TRBJ2-3; 7 nucleotides line up with TRBD2. This CDR3 comprises 15 residues. CDR1 SGHTA and CDR2 FQGTGA come from the germline V gene. V trimming: 5 bases; J trimming: 2 bases; junction bases outside the gene matches: 7. In nucleotides, the CDR3 is TGTGCCAGCAGCCCTGCGGGGGAACACACAGATACGCAGTATTTT. Protein sequence: CASSPAGEHTDTQYF.

This chain joins TRBV6-5 and TRBJ1-5; a weak D match, TRBD1 (5 bases). The CDR3 is 15 amino acids. Germline V gene lookup returns CDR1 MNHEY and CDR2 SVGAGI. The V end lost 6 bases, the J end lost 1 base, and 13 bases lay between the germline ends. CDR3: CASRSLGQSNQPQHF. DNA for the CDR3: TGTGCCAGCAGAAGTCTGGGGCAGAGCAATCAGCCCCAGCATTTT.

The CDR3 coding sequence is TGTGCCAGCAGCCAACAGGGTTTCGGAGAGCAGTTCTTC. Residues: CASSQQGFGEQFF. This rearrangement joins TRBV6-2 or TRBV6-3 to TRBJ2-1; a weak D match, TRBD1 (6 bases). Deletions cut 6 bases from V and 10 bases from J, with 16 bases between. The CDR3 is 13 residues long. Germline-derived CDR1 and CDR2 are MNHEY and SVGEGT.

The chain uses TRBV3-1 (or the pseudogene TRBV3-2) and TRBJ2-3; 8 bases are shared with TRBD2. The length of the CDR3 is 13 residues. CDR1 and CDR2 from the germline V gene are LGHDT and YNNKEL (reference sequence). V dropped 4 bases and J dropped 6; count of bases not matched to a gene: 3. CDR3 bases: TGTGCCAGCAGCCGAACGGGGGGGGATACGCAGTATTTT. Translating it yields CASSRTGGDTQYF.

This chain connects TRBV27 to TRBJ1-5; D gene ambiguous. V shed 5 bases and J shed 0 bases, with 11 bases lying between them. The CDR3 has 15 amino acids. Germline lookup yields CDR1 MNHEY and CDR2 SMNVEV (reference sequence). This CDR3 reads CASSVYSYSNQPQHF. The CDR3 DNA sequence: TGTGCCAGCAGTGTCTACAGTTATAGCAATCAGCCCCAGCATTTT.

The chain carries TRBV6-5 and TRBJ1-1, with D maybe TRBD1 (5 bases). Germline assignment: CDR1 MNHEY and CDR2 SVGAGI. The CDR3 is made up of 15 amino acids. Trimming stripped 6 bases from V and 1 base from J, with 15 bases between. The CDR3 loop is CASRVTETKNTEAFF. As DNA, the CDR3 is TGTGCCAGCAGGGTGACAGAAACTAAGAACACTGAAGCTTTCTTT.

For the CDR3, the DNA is TGTGCCAGCAGCTCGGGGACAGTTAACACCGGGGAGCTGTTTTTT. It codes for CASSSGTVNTGELFF. The chain joins TRBV9 to TRBJ2-2, with 7 bases identical to TRBD1. This CDR3 contains 15 residues. Looked up from germline, CDR1 is SGDLS and CDR2 is YYNGEE. Trimming at V came to 4 bases and at J to 2 bases, leaving 5 bases not matched to a gene.

This sequence joins TRBV29-1 and TRBJ1-4; 7 nucleotides align to TRBD1. From germline, CDR1 is SQVTM and CDR2 ANQGSEA. Trimming cost V 2 bases and J 8 bases; bases outside gene matches: 5. The CDR3 totals 13 residues. This CDR3 reads CSVEQGGREKLFF. The CDR3 nucleotides read TGCAGCGTTGAACAGGGGGGCAGGGAAAAACTGTTTTTT.

The chain employs TRBV9 and TRBJ2-2, with D tentatively TRBD2 (6 bases). CDR1 and CDR2 (germline): SGDLS, YYNGEE. This CDR3 region has 15 residues. V dropped 0 bases and J dropped 7 bases, with 13 bases sitting between them. The CDR3 region is CASSVDSSAGGELFF. CDR3 coding DNA: TGTGCCAGCAGCGTAGATTCTAGCGCGGGCGGGGAGCTGTTTTTT.

The chain couples TRBV11-1 to TRBJ2-2; TRBD1 might be the D (6 bases). This CDR3 is 12 amino acids long. The germline V gene encodes CDR1 SGHAT and CDR2 FQDESV (reference sequence). Trimming cost V 7 bases and J 6 bases, with 9 bases left between them. CDR3 protein: CASITGSGELFF. In DNA form, the CDR3 reads TGTGCCAGCATTACAGGGTCCGGGGAGCTGTTTTTT.

This chain joins TRBV30 and TRBJ1-4; possibly TRBD1 for D (6 bases). The CDR3 covers 14 residues. Deletions cut 0 bases from V and 14 bases from J, with 19 bases between. Per the germline V gene, CDR1 is GTSNPN and CDR2 is SVGIG (reference sequence). Written as DNA, the CDR3 is TGTGCCTGGAGTGTACGATTGGGGGCTTTGAGCCTGTTTTTT. It is translated as CAWSVRLGALSLFF. Complete variable domain (other parts from reference TRBV30 and TRBJ1-4): SQTIHQWPATLVQPVGSPLSLECTVEGTSNPNLYWYRQAAGRGLQLLFYSVGIGQISSEVPQNLSASRPQDRQFILSSKKLLLSDSGFYLCAWSVRLGALSLFFGSGTQLSVL.

The chain couples TRBV7-2 to TRBJ1-1; maybe TRBD1 (6 bases). CDR3 size: 16 residues. Trimming removed 5 bases at V and 1 base at J, with 17 bases between. Germline-derived CDR1 and CDR2 are SGHTA and FQGNSA. This CDR3 is CASSPHRDMGNTEAFF. CDR3 nucleotide sequence: TGTGCCAGCAGCCCCCACAGGGATATGGGGAACACTGAAGCTTTCTTT.

This sequence joins TRBV6-4 and TRBJ2-1; TRBD2 matches 8 bases. The V and J ends lost 2 bases and 0 bases, in that order; junction bases with no gene match: 3. CDR1 is MRHNA, CDR2 SNTAGT, per germline. CDR3 length equals 16 residues. The CDR3: CASSDAGTSSYNEQFF. The CDR3 DNA reads TGTGCCAGCAGTGACGCCGGGACTAGCTCCTACAATGAGCAGTTCTTC.

This clone was observed once. The rearrangement links TRBV30 to TRBJ1-4; a weak D match, TRBD1 (6 bases). This CDR3 contains 15 residues. V dropped 1 base and J dropped 1 base, with 10 bases sitting between them. Germline-derived CDR1 and CDR2 are GTSNPN and SVGIG (reference sequence). The CDR3 loop is CAWSGYRVTNEKLFF. The CDR3, as DNA: TGTGCCTGGAGTGGCTACAGGGTAACTAATGAAAAACTGTTTTTT.

This chain links TRBV9 with TRBJ1-5; D not certain. In germline, CDR1 is SGDLS, CDR2 YYNGEE. The CDR3 is 15 residues long. V shed 4 bases and J shed 0 bases, with 11 bases lying between them. The CDR3 DNA reads as TGTGCCAGCAGCTCGATGGGAGTTAGCAATCAGCCCCAGCATTTT. Its protein product is CASSSMGVSNQPQHF.

The gene calls are TRBV3-1 (or the pseudogene TRBV3-2) and TRBJ2-1; D may be TRBD2 (6 bases). Trimming removed 0 bases at V and 14 bases at J, with 17 bases between. Germline CDR1 is LGHDT and CDR2 is YNNKEL (reference sequence). This CDR3 spans 14 amino acids. As DNA, the CDR3 is TGTGCCAGCAGCCAAGATTTCGCAGGCTCGGGGGAGTTCTTC. This gives the protein CASSQDFAGSGEFF.

This clone was picked up many times. This specimen includes other DNA sequences encoding the same CDR3. The chain employs TRBV21-1 and TRBJ2-5; TRBD2 is the table's D call, not checked against the DNA. TRBV21-1 counts as a pseudogene. The CDR3 runs 18 residues. Written as DNA, the CDR3 is TGTGCCAGCCTTAAAGACGTGCCCGCGGGGGGGGGCCAAGAGACCCAGTACTTC. It encodes CASLKDVPAGGGQETQYF.

This chain joins TRBV2 and TRBJ1-4; D is possibly TRBD1 (5 bases). The CDR3 length is 13 residues. CDR1 and CDR2 from the germline V gene are SNHLY and FYNNEI. V lost 3 bases and J 8 bases, leaving 10 bases between the germline ends. CDR3 loop: CASSDGGWEKLFF. CDR3 coding DNA: TGTGCCAGCAGTGATGGGGGGTGGGAAAAACTGTTTTTT.